This entry lists 10 T cell receptor beta chains sequenced from one sample in a study of vaccination and CD4 T cells after COVID-19. Cultured CD4+ T-cell DNA underwent Oncomine TCR Beta short-read sequencing. TCRdb reprocessed the PCR reads with MiXCR, giving one entry per CDR3 protein. The sample shows about 18,000 distinct CDR3 sequences, 70% of them seen only once. This sample's treatment: approximately 9-day PBMC culture with coronavirus spike peptide pools or control peptides (ViraFEST assay). These receptors' targets are unknown. The sequencing sample was made of CD4+ T cells from blood, cultured in vitro. These TCRs come from a human donor who had recovered from COVID-19.

This chain joins TRBV7-9 and TRBJ2-5; TRBD1 matches at 10 bases. Germline CDR1 is SEHNR and CDR2 is FQNEAQ (reference sequence). V lost 7 bases, J lost 5 bases, and 10 bases stayed unmatched. This CDR3 is 15 amino acids long. CDR3 in amino acids: CASKRFGTGVETQYF. For the CDR3, the DNA is TGTGCCAGCAAACGATTCGGGACAGGGGTCGAGACCCAGTACTTC.

This clonotype was detected only a few times. The rearrangement joins TRBV19 to TRBJ1-5, with D unresolved. The V end lost 5 bases, the J end lost 7 bases, and 15 bases lay between the germline ends. The CDR3 has 14 residues. CDR1 LNHDA and CDR2 SQIVND come from the germline V gene (reference sequence). CDR3 sequence (DNA): TGTGCCAGTAGTCCTACAAAACTGCGGCAGCCCCAGCATTTT. Its protein product is CASSPTKLRQPQHF.

This clonotype was observed once. The chain employs TRBV6-2 or TRBV6-3 and TRBJ2-1; 14 bases match TRBD2. After removal of 0 bases from V and 7 bases from J, the junction contained 2 bases not matched to a gene. CDR1 is MNHEY, CDR2 SVGEGT, per germline. This CDR3 is 16 amino acids long. This CDR3 reads CASSYSRTSGRNEQFF. The CDR3 DNA reads as TGTGCCAGCAGTTACTCCCGGACTAGCGGGAGGAATGAGCAGTTCTTC.

The chain carries TRBV28 and TRBJ2-2, with 9 bases matching TRBD2. This CDR3 region has 17 residues. V lost 2 bases, J lost 5 bases, and 9 bases stayed unmatched. The germline V gene has CDR1 MDHEN and CDR2 SYDVKM. CDR3 region: CASSLIKLAGTTGELFF. Written as DNA, the CDR3 is TGTGCCAGCAGTTTAATTAAGCTAGCGGGAACAACCGGGGAGCTGTTTTTT.

The chain links TRBV28 to TRBJ1-3; D gene uncertain. This CDR3 is built from 11 residues. The germline CDR1 and CDR2 sequences are MDHEN and SYDVKM. Trimming pared 6 bases from V and 0 bases from J, leaving 0 bases between. The CDR3 sequence is CASSSGNTIYF. The DNA of the CDR3 is TGTGCCAGCAGCTCTGGAAACACCATATATTTT. Using reference TRBV28 and TRBJ1-3 for the parts outside the CDR3, the full variable domain is DVKVTQSSRYLVKRTGEKVFLECVQDMDHENMFWYRQDPGLGLRLIYFSYDVKMKEKGDIPEGYSVSREKKERFSLILESASTNQTSMYLCASSSGNTIYFGEGSWLTVV.

The V call is TRBV5-8, the J call TRBJ1-1; a possible D gene is TRBD1 (5 bases). Germline lookup yields CDR1 SGHTS and CDR2 YDEGEE. V dropped 0 bases and J dropped 11 bases, with 14 bases sitting between them. The CDR3 loop spans 13 amino acids. The CDR3 sequence is CASSLALRARAFF. In DNA, the CDR3 is TGTGCCAGCAGCTTGGCCCTCAGGGCACGGGCTTTCTTT.

The chain uses TRBV6-4 and TRBJ2-1; TRBD1 agrees at 7 bases. This CDR3 has 13 residues. CDR1 MRHNA and CDR2 SNTAGT come from the germline V gene. J lost 9 bases, V lost 2 bases, and 4 bases had no gene match. CDR3 region: CASSDRDRAEQFF. The DNA for the CDR3 is TGTGCCAGCAGTGACCGCGACAGGGCTGAGCAGTTCTTC.

This chain joins TRBV4-1 and TRBJ2-1, with unresolved D. Germline V CDR1 and CDR2: MGHRA, YSYEKL. There are 17 residues in the CDR3. V gave up 0 bases and J gave up 0 bases, with 12 bases separating them. CDR3 amino acids: CASSQDVGLASYNEQFF. CDR3 nucleotides: TGCGCCAGCAGCCAAGATGTGGGCCTCGCCTCCTACAATGAGCAGTTCTTC.

The chain employs TRBV7-2 and TRBJ2-7; a weak D match, TRBD2 (5 bases). The germline V and J ends were trimmed by 3 bases and 0 bases, with 12 bases remaining between them. The germline CDR1 and CDR2 sequences are SGHTA and FQGNSA. CDR3 length: 15 amino acids. The CDR3 protein is CASSFRRTSSYEQYF. DNA for the CDR3: TGTGCCAGCAGCTTTCGCAGAACTAGCTCCTACGAGCAGTACTTC.

This rearrangement joins TRBV20-1 to TRBJ2-1; 10 nucleotides agree with TRBD2. Germline V gene lookup returns CDR1 DFQATT and CDR2 SNEGSKA (reference sequence). J was trimmed by 7 bases and V by 1 base; bases with no gene match: 1. The CDR3 consists of 13 residues. CDR3 protein: CSARGSGGNEQFF. The CDR3, as DNA: TGCAGTGCTAGAGGTAGCGGGGGGAATGAGCAGTTCTTC.